This is a list of T cell receptor beta chains from one sample in a study of T cell responses to AZD1222 COVID-19 vaccine. Some clones are missing from TCRdb's copy, which holds only in-frame ones; the method was immunoSEQ multiplex PCR. In the table there are about 100,000 clones, about 87% of which are singletons. The source was peripheral blood, collected on day 0 of AZD1222 vaccination. These receptors were taken from an adult in good health. CDR3s include the opening cysteine and the closing phenylalanine or tryptophan. D genes are given only for firm matches. The size of a clone is reported for some rows only, either as once, few or many, or as a class for expanded clones.

>NA|NA|TRBV6-2/TRBV6-3|TRBJ1-5
CASSYSRRDVVNQPQHF
TGTGCCAGCAGTTACTCGCGTAGGGACGTAGTCAATCAGCCCCAGCATTTT
>NA|NA|TRBV11-2|TRBJ2-7
CASSSLQGSYEQYF
TGTGCCAGCAGCTCTCTCCAGGGTTCCTACGAGCAGTACTTC
>TRBD2|NA|TRBV5-8|TRBJ2-1
CASSPGLAGAPYYNEQFF
TGTGCCAGCAGCCCGGGACTAGCGGGAGCCCCCTACTACAATGAGCAGTTCTTC
>NA|NA|TRBV7-9|TRBJ1-5
CASSWGPTGPQHF
TGTGCCAGCAGCTGGGGTCCTACGGGGCCCCAGCATTTT
>TRBD2|NA|TRBV4-1|TRBJ2-3
CASSQPASGAGNTQYF
TGCGCCAGCAGCCAGCCCGCGAGCGGGGCGGGTAATACGCAGTATTTT
>NA|NA|TRBV5-1|TRBJ2-7
CASSLSEDEQYF
TGCGCCAGCAGCTTAAGCGAGGACGAGCAGTACTTC
>TRBD2|NA|TRBV5-1|TRBJ2-5
CASSSSGRGPVSQYF
TGCGCCAGCAGCTCTAGCGGGAGGGGGCCTGTGTCCCAGTACTTC
>NA|NA|TRBV7-6|TRBJ2-2
CASRTDSYTGELFF
TGTGCCAGCAGGACGGACTCTTACACCGGGGAGCTGTTTTTT
>NA|NA|TRBV10-2|TRBJ1-2
CASNSGDRSYGYTF
TGCGCCAGCAACTCCGGCGACAGAAGTTATGGCTACACCTTC
>NA|once|TRBV18|TRBJ1-6
CASSLMGVSPLHF
TGTGCCAGCTCACTAATGGGGGTCTCACCCCTCCACTTT
>TRBD2|NA|TRBV4-2|TRBJ2-3
CASSQGVGLADEETDTQYF
TGTGCCAGCAGCCAAGGGGTGGGGCTAGCGGACGAGGAAACAGATACGCAGTATTTT
>NA|once|TRBV27|TRBJ2-5
CASSSRGTQYF
TGTGCCAGCAGTTCAAGAGGGACCCAGTACTTC
>TRBD1|once|TRBV28|TRBJ2-1
CASSSISTGSNEQFF
TGTGCCAGCAGTTCTATCTCGACAGGGTCTAATGAGCAGTTCTTC
>NA|NA|TRBV4-2|TRBJ1-2
CASSQDWVGYTF
TGTGCCAGCAGCCAAGACTGGGTAGGCTACACCTTC
>TRBD1|NA|TRBV3-1/TRBV3-2|TRBJ1-2
CASSQGGDRSSYGYTF
TGTGCCAGCAGCCAAGGAGGGGACAGGAGTTCCTATGGCTACACCTTC
>TRBD1|NA|TRBV10-3|TRBJ1-2
CAITYEQGATGYTF
TGTGCCATCACCTACGAACAGGGGGCTACTGGCTACACCTTC
>NA|NA|TRBV27|TRBJ2-2
CASSLWSGDPGELFF
TGTGCCAGCAGTTTATGGTCAGGGGACCCCGGGGAGCTGTTTTTT
>TRBD1|NA|TRBV18|TRBJ2-7
CASSPDRGLKEQYF
TGTGCCAGCTCACCGGACAGGGGGCTTAAAGAGCAGTACTTC
>NA|NA|TRBV24-1|TRBJ2-3
CATSDSRRGDTQYF
TGTGCCACCAGTGATTCCCGCAGGGGTGATACGCAGTATTTT
>NA|NA|TRBV30|TRBJ1-1
CAWSVGVGTEAFF
TGTGCCTGGAGTGTAGGCGTGGGGACTGAAGCTTTCTTT
>TRBD1|NA|TRBV30|TRBJ1-5
CAWSPGQGGQPQHF
TGTGCCTGGAGTCCCGGACAGGGAGGGCAGCCCCAGCATTTT
>NA|NA|TRBV6-5|TRBJ2-2
CASSYRGAMNGELFF
TGTGCCAGCAGTTACCGGGGGGCCATGAACGGGGAGCTGTTTTTT
>TRBD1|NA|TRBV6-2/TRBV6-3|TRBJ2-7
CASSYRPGQVFAYEQYF
TGTGCCAGCAGTTATCGTCCGGGACAGGTTTTTGCCTACGAGCAGTACTTC
>NA|NA|TRBV5-1|TRBJ2-1
CASSLGQTYNEQFF
TGCGCCAGCAGCTTGGGGCAGACTTACAATGAGCAGTTCTTC
>NA|few|TRBV7-2|TRBJ2-1
CASSNPSLNEQFF
TGTGCCAGCAGTAATCCGTCCCTCAATGAGCAGTTCTTC
>NA|NA|TRBV4-3|TRBJ1-2
CASSQDRGRNYGYTF
TGCGCCAGCAGCCAAGATAGGGGTAGGAACTATGGCTACACCTTC
>NA|NA|TRBV11-2|TRBJ1-3
CASSSVRGSGNTIYF
TGTGCCAGCAGCTCCGTCCGGGGCTCTGGAAACACCATATATTTT
>TRBD1|few|TRBV7-2|TRBJ1-1
CASSSNAGGRTEAFF
TGTGCCAGCAGCTCGAACGCAGGGGGACGTACTGAAGCTTTCTTT
>TRBD1|NA|TRBV6-6|TRBJ1-1
CASSPKGQGAGTEAFF
TGTGCCAGCAGTCCTAAGGGACAGGGGGCCGGCACTGAAGCTTTCTTT
>NA|once|TRBV30|TRBJ1-2
CAWSRGAGGYTF
TGTGCCTGGAGTCGGGGGGCGGGCGGCTACACCTTC
>NA|NA|TRBV7-8|TRBJ1-1
CASRLAGPAEAFF
TGTGCCAGCAGGTTAGCAGGTCCGGCTGAAGCTTTCTTT
>NA|once|TRBV6-6|TRBJ1-1
CASSYSGRAFF
TGTGCCAGCAGTTACTCGGGGCGAGCTTTCTTT
>TRBD1|NA|TRBV28|TRBJ1-2
CASSTGQGRNYGYTF
TGTGCCAGCAGTACCGGACAGGGAAGGAACTATGGCTACACCTTC
>TRBD2|NA|TRBV15|TRBJ2-3
CATSRGLAGADTQYF
TGTGCCACCAGCAGAGGACTAGCGGGCGCAGATACGCAGTATTTT
>NA|NA|TRBV19|TRBJ1-1
CASSFTGNTEAFF
TGTGCCAGTAGTTTCACAGGGAACACTGAAGCTTTCTTT
>TRBD1|NA|TRBV30|TRBJ1-5
CAYSTGNSNQPQHF
TGTGCCTACTCGACAGGGAATAGCAATCAGCCCCAGCATTTT
>TRBD2|NA|TRBV5-6|TRBJ2-6
CASSSLLAGGLSGANVLTF
TGTGCCAGCAGCTCTCTTCTAGCGGGGGGACTCTCTGGGGCCAACGTCCTGACTTTC
>NA|NA|TRBV27|TRBJ1-3
CASTRTPASGNTIYF
TGTGCCAGCACCCGGACGCCCGCCTCTGGAAACACCATATATTTT
>NA|NA|TRBV20-1|TRBJ1-1
CSARESTEAFF
TGCAGTGCGCGGGAAAGCACTGAAGCTTTCTTT
>NA|NA|TRBV2|TRBJ1-2
CASSEQTGYYGYTF
TGTGCCAGCAGTGAACAAACAGGGTACTATGGCTACACCTTC
>NA|once|TRBV7-8|TRBJ1-4
CASSLGVSVVGEKLFF
TGTGCCAGCAGTTTAGGGGTTAGCGTAGTAGGCGAAAAACTGTTTTTT
>NA|NA|TRBV6-1|TRBJ1-2
CASSEAASSYTF
TGTGCCAGCAGTGAAGCGGCAAGTAGCTACACCTTC
>NA|NA|TRBV19|TRBJ1-1
CASTPGPRTEAFF
TGTGCCAGTACCCCGGGTCCGAGGACTGAAGCTTTCTTT
>TRBD1|few|TRBV7-8|TRBJ1-4
CASSLKGTGGTSNEKLFF
TGTGCCAGCAGCTTAAAAGGGACAGGGGGCACCTCTAATGAAAAACTGTTTTTT
>NA|NA|TRBV10-3|TRBJ2-7
CAISGSVGNPYEQYF
TGTGCCATCAGTGGCTCAGTAGGGAACCCCTACGAGCAGTACTTC
>NA|NA|TRBV4-3|TRBJ2-6
CASSQERGYGANVLTF
TGCGCCAGCAGCCAAGAGCGAGGGTATGGGGCCAACGTCCTGACTTTC
>TRBD2|NA|TRBV7-3|TRBJ2-1
CASSMGLAGSEQFF
TGTGCCAGCAGCATGGGACTAGCGGGAAGCGAGCAGTTCTTC